A single sample is the source of the 13 T cell receptor beta chains below, sequenced in a study of CD8 T cells in Susac syndrome. Reverse transcription used about 0.45 to 1 ug RNA and random hexamers. TCRdb redid the calling of the immunoSEQ multiplex PCR reads with MiXCR, one entry per CDR3 protein. The sample holds around 270,000 distinct CDR3 sequences, roughly 85% seen once. The sample was CD8+ T cells from PBMCs. These receptors came from a human donor with multiple sclerosis.

This chain uses TRBV14 with TRBJ2-7, with 9 bases aligning to TRBD2. Germline V lookup: CDR1 SGHDN, CDR2 FVKESK. The CDR3 covers 18 residues. The V and J ends lost 4 bases and 1 base, in that order; junction bases with no gene match: 14. The CDR3 is CASSPASALAGFSYEQYF. The CDR3 DNA is TGTGCCAGCAGCCCCGCTTCCGCTCTAGCGGGATTTTCCTACGAGCAGTACTTC.

V is TRBV7-9 and J is TRBJ2-7; 8 nucleotides align to TRBD1. Germline trimming cut 0 bases from V and 5 bases from J; bases unmatched to any gene: 9. The germline V gene has CDR1 SEHNR and CDR2 FQNEAQ (reference sequence). The CDR3 consists of 16 residues. The CDR3 loop reads CASSLADGGRGHEQYF. DNA of the CDR3: TGTGCCAGCAGCTTAGCGGATGGGGGCAGGGGGCACGAGCAGTACTTC.

This chain connects TRBV6-2 or TRBV6-3 to TRBJ1-1; D is unclear. The germline V gene has CDR1 MNHEY and CDR2 SVGEGT. The CDR3 totals 17 residues. The V and J ends lost 2 bases and 4 bases respectively, with 20 bases between them. This CDR3 reads CASSYDTGTLRGTEAFF. DNA for the CDR3: TGTGCCAGCAGTTACGATACCGGCACCCTCCGGGGCACTGAAGCTTTCTTT.

The chain recombines TRBV7-9 with TRBJ2-7, with D tentatively TRBD2 (6 bases). This CDR3 has 14 residues. CDR1 and CDR2 from the germline V gene are SEHNR and FQNEAQ (reference sequence). Trimming took off 5 bases at V and 1 base at J, with 12 bases between the two ends. The CDR3, as DNA: TGTGCCAGCAGCCTTATAGCGGATTCCTACGAGCAGTACTTC. Its translation is CASSLIADSYEQYF.

This clonotype was found a few times. The chain employs TRBV19 and TRBJ2-7; D ambiguous. The CDR3 extends over 13 amino acids. Trimming pared 1 base from V and 3 bases from J, leaving 7 bases between. Germline V gene sequence: CDR1 LNHDA, CDR2 SQIVND (reference sequence). Here the CDR3 reads CASSIAGGYEQYF. The CDR3 nucleotides read TGTGCCAGTAGTATAGCGGGCGGCTACGAGCAGTACTTC.

The chain carries TRBV20-1 and TRBJ1-5; 8 nucleotides agree with TRBD1. The CDR3 runs 14 residues. Germline V lookup: CDR1 DFQATT, CDR2 SNEGSKA (reference sequence). Unmatched junction bases numbered 5, after V lost 7 bases and J lost 0 bases. The CDR3 region has the DNA TGCAGTGGGACAGGGAAATATAGCAATCAGCCCCAGCATTTT. This translates into CSGTGKYSNQPQHF.

V and J are TRBV7-6 and TRBJ2-3, with TRBD1 as a possible D gene (5 bases). Germline CDR1 reads SGHVS; CDR2 reads FNYEAQ. Trimming pared 1 base from V and 2 bases from J, leaving 7 bases between. The CDR3 totals 14 residues. The CDR3 sequence is CASSLGQYTDTQYF. The DNA for the CDR3 is TGTGCCAGCAGCTTAGGACAGTACACAGATACGCAGTATTTT. The entire variable domain, with the rest obtained from reference TRBV7-6 and TRBJ2-3, is as follows: GAGVSQSPRYKVTKRGQDVALRCDPISGHVSLYWYRQALGQGPEFLTYFNYEAQQDKSGLPNDRFSAERPEGSISTLTIQRTEQRDSAMYRCASSLGQYTDTQYFGPGTRLTVL.

The V call is TRBV2, the J call TRBJ2-1; 9 nucleotides match TRBD2. CDR3 size: 16 residues. In germline, CDR1 is SNHLY, CDR2 FYNNEI. Losses at the gene ends were 2 bases for V and 7 bases for J; bases not matched to a gene: 9. CDR3 residues: CASSERFSGSRNEQFF. CDR3 DNA sequence: TGTGCCAGCAGTGAAAGGTTTAGCGGGAGTAGGAATGAGCAGTTCTTC.

This clonotype was counted many times. In DNA form, the CDR3 reads TGTGCCAGCAGTTTGGGCAGATCCTACGAGCAGTACTTC. It encodes CASSLGRSYEQYF. V gene TRBV27 combines with J gene TRBJ2-7; D is uncertain. V was shortened by 3 bases and J by 1 base, with 7 bases between the two germline ends. This CDR3 has 13 residues. CDR1 is MNHEY and CDR2 is SMNVEV in the germline V gene (reference sequence).

The genes are TRBV6-5 and TRBJ2-7; D is unresolved. Trimming pared 1 base from V and 3 bases from J, leaving 13 bases between. Germline values: CDR1 MNHEY, CDR2 SVGAGI. This CDR3 has 15 residues. CDR3 nucleotides: TGTGCCAGCAGTTACTTCGCCGCGCCTAACTACGAGCAGTACTTC. It translates to CASSYFAAPNYEQYF.

The V call is TRBV3-1, the J call TRBJ2-2; 8 bases agree with TRBD2. CDR3 length: 14 residues. Germline V gene lookup returns CDR1 LGHDT and CDR2 YNNKEL (reference sequence). V was clipped by 4 bases and J by 7 bases; unmatched bases: 5. The CDR3 nucleotides are TGTGCCAGCAGCCTGGAGCGGGAGCACGGGGAGCTGTTTTTT. It encodes CASSLEREHGELFF. The whole variable domain, remainder taken from reference TRBV3-1 and TRBJ2-2, is DTAVSQTPKYLVTQMGNDKSIKCEQNLGHDTMYWYKQDSKKFLKIMFSYNNKELIINETVPNRFSPKSPDKAHLNLHINSLELGDSAVYFCASSLEREHGELFFGEGSRLTVL.

The chain links TRBV15 to TRBJ2-3; TRBD2 aligns across 10 bases. CDR1 LNHNV and CDR2 YYDKDF come from the germline V gene (reference sequence). The CDR3 is 17 amino acids. Losses at the gene ends were 5 bases for V and 2 bases for J; bases not matched to a gene: 10. CDR3 sequence (DNA): TGTGCCACCAGCCCTAGGACTAGCGGAACTTACACAGATACGCAGTATTTT. As protein: CATSPRTSGTYTDTQYF.

CDR3 DNA: TGTGCCAGCAGCTCTCAGAGTAGCAATCAGCCCCAGCATTTT. Amino acids: CASSSQSSNQPQHF. The chain couples TRBV7-9 to TRBJ1-5; D is unresolved. The ends were cut back, 4 bases at V and 0 bases at J, with 7 bases in the middle. This CDR3 spans 14 amino acids. Germline CDR1 and CDR2: SEHNR and FQNEAQ (reference sequence). Full variable domain (missing parts from reference TRBV7-9 and TRBJ1-5): DTGVSQNPRHKITKRGQNVTFRCDPISEHNRLYWYRQTLGQGPEFLTYFQNEAQLEKSRLLSDRFSAERPKGSFSTLEIQRTEQGDSAMYLCASSSQSSNQPQHFGDGTRLSIL.